What follows are 27 T cell receptor beta chains derived from one specimen sequenced in a study of blood T cell repertoires in COVID-19. Profiled with immunoSEQ multiplex PCR; TCRdb holds only in-frame clones, not every one. The table records some 98,000 clones, roughly 82% of them present only once. The specimen was peripheral blood. Receptor source: a man between 70 and 80 years old with active or convalescent COVID-19.

CDR3 sequence (DNA): TGCAGTGGGCGGGGGGGACAAGAGACCCAGTACTTC. The encoded protein is CSGRGGQETQYF. V is TRBV29-1 and J is TRBJ2-5, with TRBD2 matching 9 bases. Germline V lookup: CDR1 SQVTM, CDR2 ANQGSEA. CDR3 size: 12 residues.

V usage is TRBV19 and J usage is TRBJ2-2; the match to TRBD2 covers 16 bases. The ends lost 6 bases at V and 6 bases at J; junction bases unmatched: 1. Germline V CDR1 and CDR2: LNHDA, SQIVND (reference sequence). The CDR3 contains 15 residues. In DNA form, the CDR3 reads TGTGCCAGTAGGGGACTAGCGGGGGGGCCCGGGGAGCTGTTTTTT. Translated: CASRGLAGGPGELFF.

The chain carries TRBV6-5 and TRBJ1-6, with TRBD1 as a possible D gene (6 bases). Germline V gene data show CDR1 as MNHEY and CDR2 as SVGAGI. The CDR3 covers 13 residues. Trimming shortened V by 10 bases and J by 6 bases, and 13 bases separated the two germline ends. CDR3 bases: TGTGCCACCCAGGGGATGGGTAATTCACCCCTCCACTTT. Amino acid sequence: CATQGMGNSPLHF.

In this sample, this clone turned up a few times. V usage is TRBV11-2 and J usage is TRBJ2-7; 9 nucleotides line up with TRBD2. J was trimmed by 7 bases and V by 7 bases; bases with no gene match: 8. Germline values: CDR1 SGHAT, CDR2 FQNNGV. This CDR3 comprises 13 residues. CDR3 DNA: TGTGCCAGCAACATAGCGGGGGCGGTTGAGCAGTACTTC. Translating gives CASNIAGAVEQYF.

This clone turned up a few times. V usage is TRBV5-1 and J usage is TRBJ2-2; D ambiguous. The CDR3 is 15 residues long. V was cut by 4 bases and J by 0 bases, with 10 bases left in between. From germline, CDR1 is SGHRS and CDR2 YFSETQ. This CDR3 reads CASSPQQANTGELFF. CDR3 coding DNA: TGCGCCAGCAGCCCCCAACAAGCGAACACCGGGGAGCTGTTTTTT.

The gene calls are TRBV7-3 and TRBJ2-1; no reliable D call. Trimming cost V 1 base and J 5 bases, with 6 bases left between them. This CDR3 contains 13 residues. The germline V gene encodes CDR1 SGHTA and CDR2 FQGTGA. The CDR3 bases are TGTGCCAGCAGCTTAATGAGAAACAATGAGCAGTTCTTC. Its translation is CASSLMRNNEQFF.

This chain joins TRBV6-5 and TRBJ1-5, with a weak D call TRBD1 (6 bases). The CDR3 length is 15 residues. V was clipped by 8 bases and J by 7 bases, with 21 bases between them. Germline-derived CDR1 and CDR2 are MNHEY and SVGAGI. For the CDR3, the DNA is TGTGCCAGCGGGTATCGGGACACCGTAGGCCAGCCCCAGCATTTT. This translates into CASGYRDTVGQPQHF.

J is TRBJ2-2 and V is TRBV6-2 or TRBV6-3; 8 bases are a match to TRBD1. The CDR3 covers 16 residues. Unmatched junction bases numbered 9, after V lost 4 bases and J lost 5 bases. CDR1 and CDR2 (germline): MNHEY, SVGEGT. The CDR3: CASSSHRTGRTGELFF. The CDR3 nucleotides read TGTGCCAGCAGTTCTCACCGGACAGGGAGGACCGGGGAGCTGTTTTTT.

The chain uses TRBV7-2 and TRBJ2-2; TRBD2 matches at 8 bases. V dropped 2 bases and J dropped 6; count of bases not matched to a gene: 14. The CDR3 sequence is 18 residues long. Germline V CDR1 and CDR2: SGHTA, FQGNSA. CDR3 sequence reads: CASSLYPSGFSRPGELFF. The CDR3 coding sequence is TGTGCCAGCAGCTTATACCCTAGCGGGTTCTCACGACCCGGGGAGCTGTTTTTT.

This chain connects TRBV4-3 to TRBJ2-1; D may be TRBD2 (7 bases). Trimming shortened V by 0 bases and J by 9 bases, and 15 bases separated the two germline ends. The CDR3 sequence is 15 residues long. The germline V gene encodes CDR1 LGHNA and CDR2 YSLEER. The DNA of the CDR3 is TGCGCCAGCAGCCAAGATCCGGGGGGCCGAGGTGAGCAGTTCTTC. Protein product: CASSQDPGGRGEQFF.

The chain carries TRBV3-1 (or the pseudogene TRBV3-2) and TRBJ2-5, with TRBD2 matching over 7 bases. Looked up from germline, CDR1 is LGHDT and CDR2 is YNNKEL (reference sequence). There are 15 residues in the CDR3. V shed 0 bases, J shed 5 bases, and the junction held 6 bases outside the gene matches. The CDR3 loop reads CASSQDPRGKETQYF. CDR3 bases: TGTGCCAGCAGCCAAGATCCGCGGGGGAAGGAGACCCAGTACTTC.

The chain carries TRBV27 and TRBJ2-1; TRBD1 agrees at 11 bases. Trimming cost V 2 bases and J 8 bases; bases outside gene matches: 2. Germline CDR1 is MNHEY and CDR2 is SMNVEV (reference sequence). The CDR3 is made up of 14 amino acids. Here the CDR3 DNA reads TGTGCCAGCAGTTTAAGGACAGGGGGCGATGAGCAGTTCTTC. Its translation is CASSLRTGGDEQFF.

The chain carries TRBV5-4 and TRBJ1-1; D ambiguous. Trimming pared 4 bases from V and 4 bases from J, leaving 14 bases between. Germline lookup yields CDR1 SGHNT and CDR2 YYREEE (reference sequence). The CDR3 has 14 residues. The CDR3 loop reads CASSPSPGITEAFF. CDR3 in DNA: TGTGCCAGCAGCCCTTCGCCGGGGATCACTGAAGCTTTCTTT.

This clone has a handful of counts. This chain uses TRBV3-1 (or the pseudogene TRBV3-2) with TRBJ2-5, with no clear D. Trimming cost V 0 bases and J 1 base, with 9 bases left between them. Germline V gives CDR1 LGHDT, CDR2 YNNKEL (reference sequence). This CDR3 has 15 amino acids. The CDR3 bases are TGTGCCAGCAGCCAAGATCGCTACCTCCAAGAGACCCAGTACTTC. Amino acids: CASSQDRYLQETQYF.

The V gene is TRBV10-3, the J gene TRBJ2-2; the match to TRBD2 covers 11 bases. CDR1 is ENHRY and CDR2 is SYGVKD in the germline V gene. V trimming: 4 bases; J trimming: 2 bases; junction bases outside the gene matches: 6. This CDR3 comprises 17 residues. As DNA, the CDR3 is TGTGCCATCAGTGTAACTAGCGGGGGACCCAACACCGGGGAGCTGTTTTTT. Translation: CAISVTSGGPNTGELFF.

The J gene is TRBJ2-3, the V gene TRBV3-1 (or the pseudogene TRBV3-2); 9 bases map to TRBD2. V gave up 5 bases and J gave up 5 bases; unmatched junction bases: 8. Germline V gene data show CDR1 as LGHDT and CDR2 as YNNKEL (reference sequence). The CDR3 has 15 residues. The CDR3 coding sequence is TGTGCCAGCAGCAGGGCGGGGGGGCAGGTAGATACGCAGTATTTT. The encoded protein is CASSRAGGQVDTQYF.

The chain combines TRBV4-2 with TRBJ2-3, with 9 bases identical to TRBD2. This CDR3 region has 17 residues. Germline CDR1 is LGHNA and CDR2 is YNFKEQ. The junction had 9 bases not matched to a gene; V was cut back by 4 bases and J by 1 base. CDR3 in amino acids: CASSPSGLADGTDTQYF. The CDR3, as DNA: TGTGCCAGCAGCCCCTCGGGACTAGCTGATGGCACAGATACGCAGTATTTT.

V and J are TRBV2 and TRBJ1-2; D call uncertain. With 5 bases removed from V and 4 bases from J, the gap between germline ends came to 8 bases. Germline CDR1 and CDR2: SNHLY and FYNNEI. This CDR3 is built from 12 residues. CDR3 loop: CASSTEGYGYTF. CDR3 coding DNA: TGTGCCAGCAGTACTGAGGGCTATGGCTACACCTTC.

This CDR3 reads CATMGGAYNTEAFF. The CDR3 nucleotides read TGTGCCACGATGGGGGGGGCTTATAACACTGAAGCTTTCTTT. The chain links TRBV7-2 to TRBJ1-1; D may be TRBD1 (6 bases). The CDR3 loop spans 14 amino acids. Germline CDR1 SGHTA, CDR2 FQGNSA. Trimming removed 10 bases at V and 2 bases at J, with 17 bases between.

V usage is TRBV18 and J usage is TRBJ2-7; D gene ambiguous. Germline CDR1 and CDR2: KGHSH and LQKENI. The CDR3 has 12 amino acids. The V end lost 2 bases, the J end lost 5 bases, and 7 bases lay between the germline ends. The CDR3 nucleotides are TGTGCCAGCTCACCAAGGCAGGACGAGCAGTACTTC. The encoded protein is CASSPRQDEQYF.

The chain carries TRBV13 and TRBJ1-6; 7 bases map to TRBD1. Trimming at V came to 5 bases and at J to 4 bases, leaving 14 bases not matched to a gene. The CDR3 has 18 residues. CDR1 PRHDT and CDR2 FYEKMQ come from the germline V gene (reference sequence). DNA for the CDR3: TGTGCCAGCAGCATCGGGGCCGGACAGGAGATATATAATTCACCCCTCCACTTT. Its protein product is CASSIGAGQEIYNSPLHF.

The chain couples TRBV19 to TRBJ2-1; 8 positions match TRBD1. In germline, CDR1 is LNHDA, CDR2 SQIVND (reference sequence). Trimming cost V 3 bases and J 5 bases; bases outside gene matches: 3. CDR3 length: 14 amino acids. The CDR3 nucleotides read TGTGCCAGTAGTATCCGGGACAGGAACAATGAGCAGTTCTTC. It translates to CASSIRDRNNEQFF.

This rearrangement joins TRBV18 to TRBJ1-1; tentatively, D is TRBD1 (5 bases). Trimming removed 4 bases at V and 8 bases at J, with 11 bases between. The germline V gene encodes CDR1 KGHSH and CDR2 LQKENI. The CDR3 consists of 12 residues. Here the CDR3 DNA reads TGTGCCAGCTCACAAACAGGAGCCGAAGCTTTCTTT. This gives the protein CASSQTGAEAFF.

The chain joins TRBV18 to TRBJ1-2, with no clear D. The germline V and J ends were trimmed by 2 bases and 8 bases, with 18 bases remaining between them. This CDR3 is 15 amino acids long. Germline CDR1 is KGHSH and CDR2 is LQKENI. CDR3 coding DNA: TGTGCCAGCTCACCAGTCAGCGAGCAGTATTTGGGCTACACCTTC. This codes for CASSPVSEQYLGYTF.

This clone has a handful of counts. The chain is built from TRBV7-9 and TRBJ1-2; a weak D match, TRBD1 (5 bases). The CDR3 consists of 12 residues. The germline V gene has CDR1 SEHNR and CDR2 FQNEAQ (reference sequence). Trimming cost V 5 bases and J 4 bases, with 8 bases left between them. The CDR3 loop is CASSAGGYGYTF. The CDR3 bases are TGTGCCAGCAGCGCCGGGGGCTATGGCTACACCTTC.

The chain joins TRBV5-4 to TRBJ2-4, with TRBD2 as a possible D gene (5 bases). CDR1 is SGHNT and CDR2 is YYREEE in the germline V gene (reference sequence). With 0 bases removed from V and 1 base from J, the gap between germline ends came to 8 bases. The CDR3 spans 15 residues. The chain's CDR3 is CASSLDTGAKNIQYF. DNA for the CDR3: TGTGCCAGCAGCTTGGATACGGGGGCCAAAAACATTCAGTACTTC.

This chain joins TRBV18 and TRBJ1-2; tentative D call: TRBD1 (5 bases). Trimming took 3 bases from V and 2 from J, leaving 22 bases between them. Looked up from germline, CDR1 is KGHSH and CDR2 is LQKENI. The CDR3 length is 18 residues. DNA for the CDR3: TGTGCCAGCTCACCCCCCCCGGAGAGGACAAAACTAAACTATGGCTACACCTTC. Protein sequence: CASSPPPERTKLNYGYTF. Together with reference TRBV18 and TRBJ1-2, the CDR3 gives the full variable domain: NAGVMQNPRHLVRRRGQEARLRCSPMKGHSHVYWYRQLPEEGLKFMVYLQKENIIDESGMPKERFSAEFPKEGPSILRIQQVVRGDSAAYFCASSPPPERTKLNYGYTFGSGTRLTVV.